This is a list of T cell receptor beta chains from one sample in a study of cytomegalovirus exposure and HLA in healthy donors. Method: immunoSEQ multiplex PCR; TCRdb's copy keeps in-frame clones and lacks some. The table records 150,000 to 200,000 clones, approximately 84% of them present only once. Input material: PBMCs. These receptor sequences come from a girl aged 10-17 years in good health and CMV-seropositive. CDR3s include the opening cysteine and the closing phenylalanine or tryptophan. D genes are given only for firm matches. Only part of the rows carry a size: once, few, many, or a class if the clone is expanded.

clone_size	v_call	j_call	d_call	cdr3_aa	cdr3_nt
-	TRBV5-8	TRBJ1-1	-	CASSSPLGWPTEAFF	TGTGCCAGCAGTTCACCGCTTGGTTGGCCCACTGAAGCTTTCTTT
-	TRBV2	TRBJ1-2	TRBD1	CASRGTANYGYTF	TGTGCCAGCAGGGGGACAGCTAACTATGGCTACACCTTC
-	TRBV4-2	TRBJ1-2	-	CASSQDERRINYGYTF	TGTGCCAGCAGCCAAGATGAAAGGAGGATTAACTATGGCTACACCTTC
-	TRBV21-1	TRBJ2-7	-	CASRNRGGSYEQYF	TGTGCCAGCAGAAACAGGGGGGGATCCTACGAGCAGTACTTC
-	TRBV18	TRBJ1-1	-	CASSPDRAEAFF	TGTGCCAGCTCACCGGATCGGGCTGAAGCTTTCTTT
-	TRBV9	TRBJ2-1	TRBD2	CASGGGEYNEQFF	TGTGCCAGCGGCGGGGGGGAATACAATGAGCAGTTCTTC
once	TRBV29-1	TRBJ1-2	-	CSALLTEGSYGYTF	TGCAGCGCCCTTTTGACGGAGGGAAGCTATGGCTACACCTTC
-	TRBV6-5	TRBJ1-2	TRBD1	CASRADRGTYGYTF	TGTGCCAGCAGGGCGGACAGGGGGACCTATGGCTACACCTTC
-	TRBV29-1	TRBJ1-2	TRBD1	CSVNRDRGYGYTF	TGCAGCGTTAACCGGGACAGGGGTTATGGCTACACCTTC
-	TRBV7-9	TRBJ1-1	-	CASSLALKEPFF	TGTGCTAGCAGCTTAGCGCTAAAGGAGCCGTTCTTT
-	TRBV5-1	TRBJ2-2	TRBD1	CASSRQGLDTGELFF	TGCGCCAGCAGTCGACAGGGGTTGGACACCGGGGAGCTGTTTTTT
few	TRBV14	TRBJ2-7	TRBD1	CASSLYRDRGNEQYF	TGTGCCAGCAGCCTTTACCGGGACAGGGGGAACGAGCAGTACTTC
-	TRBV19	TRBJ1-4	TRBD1	CASSTLQGAQEKLFF	TGTGCCAGTAGTACACTACAGGGGGCACAGGAAAAACTGTTTTTT
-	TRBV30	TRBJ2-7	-	CAWSVWPYEQYF	TGTGCCTGGAGTGTTTGGCCCTACGAGCAGTACTTC
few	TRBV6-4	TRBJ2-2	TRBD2	CASSDTSGGATGELFF	TGTGCCAGCAGTGACACTAGCGGGGGGGCCACCGGGGAGCTGTTTTTT
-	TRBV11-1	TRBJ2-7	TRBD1	CASSGRDRASYEQYF	TGTGCCAGCAGCGGCCGGGACAGAGCCTCCTACGAGCAGTACTTC
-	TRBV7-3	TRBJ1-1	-	CASSSSLGATEAFF	TGTGCCAGCAGCAGTTCTCTTGGGGCCACTGAAGCTTTCTTT
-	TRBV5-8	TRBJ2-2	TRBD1	CASSVGTGLGINTGELFF	TGTGCCAGCAGCGTTGGGACAGGCCTCGGGATTAACACCGGGGAGCTGTTTTTT
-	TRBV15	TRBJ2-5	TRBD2	CATSRGLADQETQYF	TGTGCCACCAGCAGAGGACTAGCGGACCAAGAGACCCAGTACTTC
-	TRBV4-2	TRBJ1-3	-	CASSQWGGPGNTIYF	TGTGCCAGCAGCCAATGGGGAGGACCTGGAAACACCATATATTTT
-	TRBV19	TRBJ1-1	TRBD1	CASSIWGTGTEAFF	TGTGCCAGTAGTATTTGGGGGACAGGGACTGAAGCTTTCTTT
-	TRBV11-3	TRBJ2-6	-	CASSLGRGSGANVLTF	TGTGCCAGCAGCTTAGGACGGGGCTCTGGGGCCAACGTCCTGACTTTC
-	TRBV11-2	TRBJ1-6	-	CASSLDPRWRSSYNSPLHF	TGTGCCAGCAGCTTAGATCCGCGTTGGAGAAGCTCCTATAATTCCCCCCTCCACTTT
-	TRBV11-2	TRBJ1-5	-	CASSLGGVGGNQPQHF	TGTGCCAGCAGCTTAGGGGGGGTAGGGGGCAATCAGCCCCAGCATTTT
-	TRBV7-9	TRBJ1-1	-	CASSSPGDTEAFF	TGTGCCAGCAGCTCGCCCGGGGACACTGAAGCTTTCTTT
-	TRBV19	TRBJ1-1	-	CASSMDRGYTEAFF	TGTGCCAGTAGTATGGACCGGGGGTACACTGAAGCTTTCTTT
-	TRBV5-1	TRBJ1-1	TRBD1	CASDRGGSKNTEAFF	TGCGCTAGCGACAGGGGGGGCAGCAAGAACACTGAAGCTTTCTTT
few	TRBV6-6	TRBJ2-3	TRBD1	CASSLTGGIDTQYF	TGTGCCAGCAGTCTGACAGGGGGGATAGATACGCAGTATTTT
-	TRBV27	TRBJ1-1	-	CASSLSRENEAFF	TGTGCCAGCAGTTTATCCAGGGAAAATGAAGCTTTCTTT
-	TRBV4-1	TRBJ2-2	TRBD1	CASSQAPRGHTGELFF	TGCGCCAGCAGCCAAGCACCCAGGGGGCACACCGGGGAGCTGTTTTTT
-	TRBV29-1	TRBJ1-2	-	CSSASPSRDGYTF	TGCAGCAGCGCGTCGCCTTCCCGGGATGGCTACACCTTC
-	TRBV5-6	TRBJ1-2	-	CASSSRAGYGYTF	TGTGCCAGCAGCTCCCGAGCTGGCTATGGCTACACCTTC
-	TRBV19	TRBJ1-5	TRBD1	CASSTDRGSNQPQHF	TGTGCCAGTAGTACGGACAGGGGGAGCAATCAGCCCCAGCATTTT
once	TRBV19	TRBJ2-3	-	CASSWTRGSTDTQYF	TGTGCCAGTAGTTGGACCAGGGGCAGCACAGATACGCAGTATTTT
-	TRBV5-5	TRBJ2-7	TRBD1	CASSLSLTGISYEQYF	TGTGCCAGCAGCCTGTCCCTGACAGGGATTTCCTACGAGCAGTACTTC
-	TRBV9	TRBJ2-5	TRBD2	CASSVGSSGGQETQYF	TGTGCCAGCAGCGTAGGTTCTAGCGGGGGACAAGAGACCCAGTACTTC
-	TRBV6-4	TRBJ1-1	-	CASRARGATEAFF	TGTGCCAGCAGGGCCCGGGGGGCCACTGAAGCTTTCTTT
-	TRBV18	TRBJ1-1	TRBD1	CASSLNRGNTEAFF	TGTGCCAGCTCATTAAACAGGGGGAACACTGAAGCTTTCTTT
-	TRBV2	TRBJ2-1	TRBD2	CASTQAGGPVNEQFF	TGTGCCAGCACCCAAGCGGGGGGGCCGGTCAATGAGCAGTTCTTC
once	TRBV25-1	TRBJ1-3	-	CASSEVGGRGNTIYF	TGTGCCAGCAGTGAAGTTGGAGGGCGAGGAAACACCATATATTTT
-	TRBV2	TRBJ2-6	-	CARSLSEAGANVLTF	TGTGCCAGGTCTCTGAGTGAGGCCGGGGCCAACGTCCTGACTTTC
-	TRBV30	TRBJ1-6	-	CAWSGAPRGYSPLHF	TGTGCCTGGAGCGGTGCCCCCAGGGGTTATTCACCCCTCCACTTT
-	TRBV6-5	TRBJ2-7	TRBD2	CASSYGPAGGFYEQYF	TGTGCCAGCAGTTACGGGCCAGCGGGGGGATTTTACGAGCAGTACTTC
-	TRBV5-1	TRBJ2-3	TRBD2	CASHVGTSGFTDTQYF	TGCGCCAGCCATGTAGGGACTAGCGGTTTCACAGATACGCAGTATTTT
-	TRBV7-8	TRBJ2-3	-	CASSRLQGRKDTQYF	TGTGCCAGCAGCCGATTACAGGGTAGGAAGGATACGCAGTATTTT
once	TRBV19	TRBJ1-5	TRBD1	CASSLGTDYNQPQHF	TGTGCCAGTAGTCTGGGGACAGACTACAATCAGCCCCAGCATTTT
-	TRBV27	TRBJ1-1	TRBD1	CASSRSRFGQALTEAFF	TGTGCCAGCAGTCGATCTCGGTTCGGACAGGCCCTCACTGAAGCTTTCTTT
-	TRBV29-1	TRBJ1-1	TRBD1	CSVEEGGQQAFF	TGCAGCGTTGAAGAAGGGGGACAGCAAGCTTTCTTT
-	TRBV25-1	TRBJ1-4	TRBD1	CASSNRDRNIDEKLFF	TGTGCCAGCAGTAACCGGGACAGGAATATCGATGAAAAACTGTTTTTT
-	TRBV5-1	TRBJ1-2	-	CASSLVPGANYGYTF	TGCGCCAGCAGCTTGGTTCCGGGAGCTAACTATGGCTACACCTTC
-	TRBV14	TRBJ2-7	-	CASSQGAIQYF	TGTGCCAGCAGCCAGGGCGCGATACAGTACTTC
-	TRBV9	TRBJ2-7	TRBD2	CASSVSGGDVPEQYF	TGTGCCAGCAGCGTCAGCGGGGGGGACGTTCCCGAGCAGTACTTC